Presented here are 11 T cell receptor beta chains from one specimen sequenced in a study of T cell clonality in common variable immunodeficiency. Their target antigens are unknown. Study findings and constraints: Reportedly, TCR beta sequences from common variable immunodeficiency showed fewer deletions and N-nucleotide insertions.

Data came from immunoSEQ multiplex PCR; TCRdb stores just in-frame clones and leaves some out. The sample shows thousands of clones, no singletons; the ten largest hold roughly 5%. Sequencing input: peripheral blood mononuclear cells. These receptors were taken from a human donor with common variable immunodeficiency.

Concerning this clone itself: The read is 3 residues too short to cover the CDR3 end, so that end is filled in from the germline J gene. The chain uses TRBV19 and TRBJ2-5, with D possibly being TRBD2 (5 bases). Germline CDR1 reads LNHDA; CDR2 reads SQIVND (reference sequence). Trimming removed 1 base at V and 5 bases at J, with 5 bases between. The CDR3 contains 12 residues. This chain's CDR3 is CASSIAGETQYF. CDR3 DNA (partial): TGTGCCAGTAGTATAGCGGGGGAGACC.

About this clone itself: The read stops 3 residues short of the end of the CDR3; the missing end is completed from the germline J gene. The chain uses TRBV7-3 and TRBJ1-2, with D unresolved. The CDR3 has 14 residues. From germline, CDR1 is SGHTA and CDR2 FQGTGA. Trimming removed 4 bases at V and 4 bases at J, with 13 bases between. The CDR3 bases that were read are TGTGCCAGCAGCTCAACGGGCAGTAGCTATGGC. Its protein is CASSSTGSSYG. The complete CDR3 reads CASSSTGSSYGYTF.

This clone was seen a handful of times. The CDR3 reads CASSPSVDYNEQFF. The DNA read from the CDR3 is TGTGCCAGCAGCCCTAGCGTAGACTACAATGAG. V is TRBV7-9 and J is TRBJ2-1; tentative D call: TRBD2 (6 bases). Coverage ceases 3 residues before the CDR3 finishes, and the germline J gene fills in the end. Trimming took off 5 bases at V and 3 bases at J, with 11 bases between the two ends. The CDR3 consists of 14 residues. Per germline, CDR1 SEHNR and CDR2 FQNEAQ (reference sequence).

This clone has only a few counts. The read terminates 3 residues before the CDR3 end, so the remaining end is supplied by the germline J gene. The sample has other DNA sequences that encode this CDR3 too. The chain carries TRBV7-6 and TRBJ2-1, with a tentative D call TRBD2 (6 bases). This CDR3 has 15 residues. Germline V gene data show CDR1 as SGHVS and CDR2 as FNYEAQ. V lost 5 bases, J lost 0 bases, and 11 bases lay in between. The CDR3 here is CASSPLASSYNEQFF. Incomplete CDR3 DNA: TGTGCCAGCAGCCCCCTAGCGAGCTCCTACAATGAG.

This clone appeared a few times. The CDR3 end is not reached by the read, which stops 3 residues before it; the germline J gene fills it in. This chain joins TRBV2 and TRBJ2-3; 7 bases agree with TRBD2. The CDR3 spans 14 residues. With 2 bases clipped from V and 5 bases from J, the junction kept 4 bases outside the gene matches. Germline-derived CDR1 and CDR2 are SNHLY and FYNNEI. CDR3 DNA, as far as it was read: TGTGCCAGCAGTGAAATGGCGGGAGAAGATACG. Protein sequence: CASSEMAGEDT. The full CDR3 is CASSEMAGEDTQYF.

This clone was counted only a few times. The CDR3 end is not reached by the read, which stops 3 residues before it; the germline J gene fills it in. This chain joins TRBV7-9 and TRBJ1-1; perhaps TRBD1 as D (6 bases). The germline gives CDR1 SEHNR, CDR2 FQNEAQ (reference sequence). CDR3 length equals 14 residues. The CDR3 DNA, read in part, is TGTGCCAGCAGCTTAGTCGGGGGGCAAGGGGAA. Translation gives CASSLVGGQGE. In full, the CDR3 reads CASSLVGGQGEAFF. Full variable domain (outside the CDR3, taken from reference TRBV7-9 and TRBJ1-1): DTGVSQNPRHKITKRGQNVTFRCDPISEHNRLYWYRQTLGQGPEFLTYFQNEAQLEKSRLLSDRFSAERPKGSFSTLEIQRTEQGDSAMYLCASSLVGGQGEAFFGQGTRLTVV.

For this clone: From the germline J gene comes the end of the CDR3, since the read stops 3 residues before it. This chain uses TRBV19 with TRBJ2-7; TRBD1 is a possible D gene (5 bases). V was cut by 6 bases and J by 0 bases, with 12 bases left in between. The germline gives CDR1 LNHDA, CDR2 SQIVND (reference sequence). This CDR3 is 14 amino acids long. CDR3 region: CASRTTVSSYEQYF. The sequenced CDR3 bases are TGTGCCAGTAGAACGACAGTTAGCTCCTACGAG.

CDR3 bases read: TGTGCCAGCCAACAGGGGCCCGAG. Translating gives CASQQGPE. The whole CDR3 sequence is CASQQGPEQYF. J is TRBJ2-7 and V is TRBV7-9; 7 bases agree with TRBD1. The CDR3 goes on 3 residues after the read ends, and that part is filled in from the germline J gene. The CDR3 runs to 11 residues. Germline loops: CDR1 SEHNR, CDR2 FQNEAQ (reference sequence). V trimming: 8 bases; J trimming: 6 bases; junction bases outside the gene matches: 4. Using reference TRBV7-9 and TRBJ2-7 for the parts outside the CDR3, the full variable domain is DTGVSQNPRHKITKRGQNVTFRCDPISEHNRLYWYRQTLGQGPEFLTYFQNEAQLEKSRLLSDRFSAERPKGSFSTLEIQRTEQGDSAMYLCASQQGPEQYFGPGTRLTVT.

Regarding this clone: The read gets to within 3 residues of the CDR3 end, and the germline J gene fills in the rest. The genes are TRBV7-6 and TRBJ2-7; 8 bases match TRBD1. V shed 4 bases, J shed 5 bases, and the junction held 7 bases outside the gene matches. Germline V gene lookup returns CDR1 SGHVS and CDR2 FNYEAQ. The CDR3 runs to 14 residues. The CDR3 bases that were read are TGTGCCAGCAGCTCCGGACAGGGAAGTGACGAG. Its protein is CASSSGQGSDE. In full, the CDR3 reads CASSSGQGSDEQYF.

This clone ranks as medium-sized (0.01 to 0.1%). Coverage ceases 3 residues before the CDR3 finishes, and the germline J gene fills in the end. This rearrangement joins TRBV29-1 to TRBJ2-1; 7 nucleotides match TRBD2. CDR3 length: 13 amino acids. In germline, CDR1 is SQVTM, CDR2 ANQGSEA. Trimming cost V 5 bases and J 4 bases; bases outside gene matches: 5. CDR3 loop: CSVQGGGYNEQFF. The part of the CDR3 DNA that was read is TGCAGCGTTCAGGGCGGGGGTTACAATGAG.

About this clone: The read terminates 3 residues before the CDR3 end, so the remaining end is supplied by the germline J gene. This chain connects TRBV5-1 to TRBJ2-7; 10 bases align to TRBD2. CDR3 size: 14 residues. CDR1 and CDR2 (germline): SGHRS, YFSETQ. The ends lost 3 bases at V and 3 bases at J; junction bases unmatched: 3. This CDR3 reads CASSSTSGNYEQYF. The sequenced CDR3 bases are TGCGCCAGCAGCTCCACTAGCGGGAACTACGAG.